The following is a TCR beta chain sequence with its context. Method: immunoSEQ multiplex PCR; TCRdb's copy keeps in-frame clones and lacks some. Among some 16,000 clones listed, around 83% were seen once. This record belongs to a study of T cell changes during pregnancy in multiple sclerosis. The input for sequencing was CD8+ T cells from peripheral blood mononuclear cells, taken after pregnancy. The receptor was isolated from a female donor in good health, enrolled as a control in a pregnancy study.

The CDR3 nucleotides are TGTGCCAGCAGGGACAGATCAGGAAACACCATATATTTT. It is translated as CASRDRSGNTIYF. The V and J genes are TRBV9 and TRBJ1-3; weak D call: TRBD1 (6 bases). The V gene's germline CDR1 is SGDLS and CDR2 YYNGEE. This CDR3 contains 13 residues. V gave up 5 bases and J gave up 4 bases, with 10 bases separating them.